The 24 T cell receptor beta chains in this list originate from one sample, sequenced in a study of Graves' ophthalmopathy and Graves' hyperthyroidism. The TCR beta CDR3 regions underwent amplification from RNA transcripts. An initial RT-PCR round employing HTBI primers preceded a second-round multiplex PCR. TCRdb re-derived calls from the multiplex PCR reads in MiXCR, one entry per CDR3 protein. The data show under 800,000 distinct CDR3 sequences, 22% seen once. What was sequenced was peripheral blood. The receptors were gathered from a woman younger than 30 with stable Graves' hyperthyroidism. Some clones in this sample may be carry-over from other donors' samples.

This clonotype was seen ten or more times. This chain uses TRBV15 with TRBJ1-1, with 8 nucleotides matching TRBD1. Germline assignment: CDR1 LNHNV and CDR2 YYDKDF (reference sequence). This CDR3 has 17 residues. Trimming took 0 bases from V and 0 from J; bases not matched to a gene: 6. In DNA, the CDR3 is TGTGCCACCAGCAGAGATCCGGGGACAGGCATGAACACTGAAGCTTTCTTT. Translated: CATSRDPGTGMNTEAFF. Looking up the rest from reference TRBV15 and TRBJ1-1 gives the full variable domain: DAMVIQNPRYQVTQFGKPVTLSCSQTLNHNVMYWYQQKSSQAPKLLFHYYDKDFNNEADTPDNFQSRRPNTSFCFLDIRSPGLGDTAMYLCATSRDPGTGMNTEAFFGQGTRLTVV.

The CDR3 sequence: CATRQGQGIEAFF. The DNA for the CDR3 is TGTGCCACCAGACAGGGACAGGGTATTGAAGCTTTCTTT. The rearrangement links TRBV15 to TRBJ1-1, with 9 bases matching TRBD1. J was trimmed by 7 bases and V by 6 bases; bases with no gene match: 6. This CDR3 contains 13 residues. CDR1 LNHNV and CDR2 YYDKDF come from the germline V gene (reference sequence). Together with reference TRBV15 and TRBJ1-1, the CDR3 gives the full variable domain: DAMVIQNPRYQVTQFGKPVTLSCSQTLNHNVMYWYQQKSSQAPKLLFHYYDKDFNNEADTPDNFQSRRPNTSFCFLDIRSPGLGDTAMYLCATRQGQGIEAFFGQGTRLTVV.

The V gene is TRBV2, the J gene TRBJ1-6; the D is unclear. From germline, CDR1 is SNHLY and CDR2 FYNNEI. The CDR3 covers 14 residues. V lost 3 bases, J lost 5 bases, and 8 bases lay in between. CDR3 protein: CASSEVADNSPLHF. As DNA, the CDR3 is TGTGCCAGCAGTGAGGTGGCAGATAATTCACCCCTCCACTTT.

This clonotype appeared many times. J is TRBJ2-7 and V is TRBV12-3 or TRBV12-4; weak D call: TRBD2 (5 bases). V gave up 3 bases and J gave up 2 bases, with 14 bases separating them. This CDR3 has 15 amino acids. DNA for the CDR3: TGTGCCAGCAGTTTGATAGCGTCCAGCCCCTACGAGCAGTACTTC. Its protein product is CASSLIASSPYEQYF.

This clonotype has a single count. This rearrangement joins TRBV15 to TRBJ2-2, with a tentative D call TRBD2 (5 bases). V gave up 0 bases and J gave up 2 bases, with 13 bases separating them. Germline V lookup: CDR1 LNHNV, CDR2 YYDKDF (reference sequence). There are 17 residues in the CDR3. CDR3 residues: CATSRDRTGINTGELFF. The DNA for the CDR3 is TGTGCCACCAGCAGAGATCGGACGGGGATCAACACCGGGGAGCTGTTTTTT.

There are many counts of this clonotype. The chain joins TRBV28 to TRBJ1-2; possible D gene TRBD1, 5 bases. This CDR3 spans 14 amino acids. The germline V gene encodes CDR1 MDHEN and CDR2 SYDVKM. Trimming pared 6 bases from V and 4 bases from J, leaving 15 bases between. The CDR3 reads CASSSLPGIYGYTF. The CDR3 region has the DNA TGTGCCAGCAGCTCCCTGCCAGGGATCTATGGCTACACCTTC.

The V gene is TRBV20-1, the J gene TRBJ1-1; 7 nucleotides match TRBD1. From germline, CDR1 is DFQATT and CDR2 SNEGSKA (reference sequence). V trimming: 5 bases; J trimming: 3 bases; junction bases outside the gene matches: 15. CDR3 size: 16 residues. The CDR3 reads CSALRRDRARDTEAFF. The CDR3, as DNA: TGCAGTGCTCTCCGCAGGGACAGAGCCAGGGACACTGAAGCTTTCTTT.

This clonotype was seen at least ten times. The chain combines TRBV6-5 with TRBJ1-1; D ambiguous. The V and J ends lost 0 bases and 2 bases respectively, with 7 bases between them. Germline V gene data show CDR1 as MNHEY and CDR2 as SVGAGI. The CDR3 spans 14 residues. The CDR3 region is CASSYSKRNTEAFF. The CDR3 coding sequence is TGTGCCAGCAGTTACTCTAAGAGAAACACTGAAGCTTTCTTT.

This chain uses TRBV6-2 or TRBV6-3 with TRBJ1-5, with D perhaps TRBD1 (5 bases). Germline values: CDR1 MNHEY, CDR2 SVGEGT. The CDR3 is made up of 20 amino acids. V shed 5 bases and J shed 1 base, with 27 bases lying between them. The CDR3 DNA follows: TGTGCCAGCAGTCCTCGACAGACGGGGTTGGGGTTATTGAGCAATCAGCCCCAGCATTTT. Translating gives CASSPRQTGLGLLSNQPQHF.

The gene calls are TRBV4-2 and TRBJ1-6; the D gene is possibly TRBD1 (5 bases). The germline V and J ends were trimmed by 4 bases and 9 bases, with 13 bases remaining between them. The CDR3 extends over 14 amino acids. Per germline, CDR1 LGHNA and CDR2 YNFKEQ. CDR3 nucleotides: TGTGCCAGCAGCCCGGTACTTGACAGTTCACCCCTCCACTTT. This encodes CASSPVLDSSPLHF.

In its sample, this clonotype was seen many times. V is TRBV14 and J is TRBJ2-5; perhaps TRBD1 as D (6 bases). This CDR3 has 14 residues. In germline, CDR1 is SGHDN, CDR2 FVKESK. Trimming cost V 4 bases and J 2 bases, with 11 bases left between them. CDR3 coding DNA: TGTGCCAGCAGCCGGCTACAGGGACAAGAGACCCAGTACTTC. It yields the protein CASSRLQGQETQYF.

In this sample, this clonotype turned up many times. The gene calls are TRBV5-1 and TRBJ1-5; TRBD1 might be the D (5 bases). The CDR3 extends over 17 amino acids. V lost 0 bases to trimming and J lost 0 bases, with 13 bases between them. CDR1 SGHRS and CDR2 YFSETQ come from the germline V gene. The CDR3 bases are TGCGCCAGCAGCTTGGTCAGGGTCCTCTATAGCAATCAGCCCCAGCATTTT. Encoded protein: CASSLVRVLYSNQPQHF.

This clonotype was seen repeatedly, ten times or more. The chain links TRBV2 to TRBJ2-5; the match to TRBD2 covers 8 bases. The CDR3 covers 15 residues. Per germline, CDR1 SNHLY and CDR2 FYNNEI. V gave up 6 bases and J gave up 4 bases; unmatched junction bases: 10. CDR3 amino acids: CASRKDPGGLETQYF. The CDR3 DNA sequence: TGTGCCAGCAGAAAGGATCCGGGAGGGTTAGAGACCCAGTACTTC.

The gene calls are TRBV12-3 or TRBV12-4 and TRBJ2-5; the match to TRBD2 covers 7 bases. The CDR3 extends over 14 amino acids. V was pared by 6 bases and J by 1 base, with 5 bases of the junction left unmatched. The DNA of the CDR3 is TGTGCCAGCAGCCTCGGGACTATCCAAGAGACCCAGTACTTC. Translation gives CASSLGTIQETQYF.

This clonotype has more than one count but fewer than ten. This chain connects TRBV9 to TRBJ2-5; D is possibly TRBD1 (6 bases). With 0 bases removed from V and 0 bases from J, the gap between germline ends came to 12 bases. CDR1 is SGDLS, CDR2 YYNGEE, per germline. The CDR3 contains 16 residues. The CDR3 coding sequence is TGTGCCAGCAGCGTAGGGACAGAGTTGTACCAAGAGACCCAGTACTTC. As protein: CASSVGTELYQETQYF.

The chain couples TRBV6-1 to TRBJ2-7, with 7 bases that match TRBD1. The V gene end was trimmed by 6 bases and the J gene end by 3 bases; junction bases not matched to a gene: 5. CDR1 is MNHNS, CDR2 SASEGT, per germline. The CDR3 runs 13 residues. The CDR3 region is CASSWGQLYEQYF. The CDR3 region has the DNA TGTGCCAGCAGCTGGGGACAGCTCTACGAGCAGTACTTC.

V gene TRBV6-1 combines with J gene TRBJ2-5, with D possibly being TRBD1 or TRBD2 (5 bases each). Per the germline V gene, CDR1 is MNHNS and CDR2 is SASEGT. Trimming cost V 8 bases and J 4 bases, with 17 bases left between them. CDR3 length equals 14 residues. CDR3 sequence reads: CASGPRDLRETQYF. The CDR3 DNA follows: TGTGCCAGCGGACCCCGGGACCTAAGAGAGACCCAGTACTTC.

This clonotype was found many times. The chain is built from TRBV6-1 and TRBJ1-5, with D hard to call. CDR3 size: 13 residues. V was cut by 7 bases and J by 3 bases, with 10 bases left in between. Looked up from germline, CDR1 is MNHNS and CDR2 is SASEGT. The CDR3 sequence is CASTERFNQPQHF. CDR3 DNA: TGTGCCAGCACGGAGAGATTCAATCAGCCCCAGCATTTT.

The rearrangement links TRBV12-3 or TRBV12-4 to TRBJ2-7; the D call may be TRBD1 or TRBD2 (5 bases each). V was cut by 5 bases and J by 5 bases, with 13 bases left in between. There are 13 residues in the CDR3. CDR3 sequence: CASSVPGGHEQYF. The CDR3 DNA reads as TGTGCCAGCAGTGTCCCTGGGGGTCACGAGCAGTACTTC.

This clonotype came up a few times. The CDR3 DNA reads TGTGCCAGCAGTTACGGAGGGGATGGGCCCCAGCATTTT. This translates into CASSYGGDGPQHF. The chain has TRBV6-5 and TRBJ1-5, with a weak D call TRBD1 (5 bases). The CDR3 has 13 amino acids. The V gene lost 2 bases and the J gene lost 9 bases, with 11 bases spanning the gap. Germline V gene data show CDR1 as MNHEY and CDR2 as SVGAGI.

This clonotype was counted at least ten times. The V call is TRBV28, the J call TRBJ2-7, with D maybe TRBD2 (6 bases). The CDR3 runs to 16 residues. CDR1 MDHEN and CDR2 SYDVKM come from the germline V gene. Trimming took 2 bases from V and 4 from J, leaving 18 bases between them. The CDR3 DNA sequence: TGTGCCAGCAGTTTAGGGGTTCCTCTCGCGGGGTACGAGCAGTACTTC. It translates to CASSLGVPLAGYEQYF.

The CDR3 DNA sequence: TGCAGTGCTAGACAGGGGGTGGGCTACGAGCAGTACGTC. Translating it yields CSARQGVGYEQYV. The V gene is TRBV20-1, the J gene TRBJ2-7, with 7 bases that match TRBD1. CDR3 length: 13 residues. Germline-derived CDR1 and CDR2 are DFQATT and SNEGSKA (reference sequence). After removal of 2 bases from V and 3 bases from J, the junction contained 4 bases not matched to a gene.

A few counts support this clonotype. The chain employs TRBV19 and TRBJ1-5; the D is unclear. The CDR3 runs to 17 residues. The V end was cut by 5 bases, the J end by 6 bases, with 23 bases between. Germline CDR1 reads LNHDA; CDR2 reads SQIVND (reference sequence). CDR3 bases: TGTGCCAGTAGTTCCCCTTACCCAAGCCTAAAAATTCAGCCCCAGCATTTT. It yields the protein CASSSPYPSLKIQPQHF. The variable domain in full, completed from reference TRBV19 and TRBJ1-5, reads DGGITQSPKYLFRKEGQNVTLSCEQNLNHDAMYWYRQDPGQGLRLIYYSQIVNDFQKGDIAEGYSVSREKKESFPLTVTSAQKNPTAFYLCASSSPYPSLKIQPQHFGDGTRLSIL.

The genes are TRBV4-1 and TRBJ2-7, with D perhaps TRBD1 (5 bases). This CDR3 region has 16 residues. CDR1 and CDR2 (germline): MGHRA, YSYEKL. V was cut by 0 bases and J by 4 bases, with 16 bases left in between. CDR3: CASSQDLWTLGYEQYF. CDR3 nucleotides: TGCGCCAGCAGCCAAGACCTGTGGACACTCGGGTACGAGCAGTACTTC.